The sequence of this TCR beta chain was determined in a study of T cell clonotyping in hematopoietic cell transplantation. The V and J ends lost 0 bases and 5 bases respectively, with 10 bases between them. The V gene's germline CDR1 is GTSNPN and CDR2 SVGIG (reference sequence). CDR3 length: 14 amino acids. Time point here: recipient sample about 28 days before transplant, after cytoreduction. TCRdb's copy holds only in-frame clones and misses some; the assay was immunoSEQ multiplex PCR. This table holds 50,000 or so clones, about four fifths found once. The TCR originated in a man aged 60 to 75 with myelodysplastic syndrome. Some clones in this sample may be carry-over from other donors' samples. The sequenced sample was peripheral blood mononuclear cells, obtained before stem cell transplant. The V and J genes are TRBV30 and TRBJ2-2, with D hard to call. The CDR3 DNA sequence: TGTGCCTGGAGTGTCGTGGTGGGGACCGGGGAGCTGTTTTTT. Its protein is CAWSVVVGTGELFF.